This section outlines one TCR beta chain sequence together with its context. The method was immunoSEQ multiplex PCR; TCRdb's version includes in-frame clones alone and lacks a portion of them. The table has about 140,000 clones, 88% seen once; the top ten hold about 3%. These data come from a study of T cell responses to AZD1222 COVID-19 vaccine. Trimming took 2 bases from V and 3 from J, leaving 7 bases between them. The CDR3 runs to 14 residues. Looked up from germline, CDR1 is MNHNS and CDR2 is SASEGT. This specimen consisted of peripheral blood, obtained on day 0 of AZD1222 vaccination. This TCR was recovered from an adult in good health. The genes are TRBV6-1 and TRBJ1-4; D gene uncertain. Here the CDR3 reads CASSEFGANEKLFF. CDR3 DNA sequence: TGTGCCAGCAGTGAATTTGGGGCTAATGAAAAACTGTTTTTT.